This TCR beta chain was recovered during a study of OX40 agonist ivuxolimab in advanced cancers. CDR1 and CDR2 (germline): MNHEY, SVGAGI. V was trimmed by 6 bases and J by 6 bases, leaving 14 bases between them. The CDR3 sequence is 13 residues long. Clones were read by immunoSEQ multiplex PCR, and TCRdb kept only the in-frame ones, dropping some. The table has roughly 30,000 clones, almost 85% seen once. The starting material was CD4+ or CD8+ T cells sorted from blood, obtained in a trial of the OX40 agonist ivuxolimab. J is TRBJ1-2 and V is TRBV6-5, with TRBD1 as a possible D gene (6 bases). The clonotype was recovered from an adult with an advanced solid tumor such as melanoma, head and neck, liver or kidney cancer. The DNA for the CDR3 is TGTGCCAGCAGCCCCGGGACATGGGATGGCTACACCTTC. Amino acid sequence: CASSPGTWDGYTF.